The 7 T cell receptor beta chains below come from one sample, sequenced in a study of blood T cell repertoires in COVID-19. Here immunoSEQ multiplex PCR was the method, and the copy in TCRdb shows in-frame clones only, minus some. The table records about 300,000 clones, less than 85% of them present only once. Specimen: peripheral blood. Every receptor here comes from a human donor with COVID-19, enrolled during active disease. The donor label of this sample is uncertain.

The chain carries TRBV4-1 and TRBJ1-1; tentatively, D is TRBD1 (6 bases). The V gene's germline CDR1 is MGHRA and CDR2 YSYEKL. Trimming left V 4 bases short and J 1 base short, with 16 bases between. The CDR3 totals 16 residues. CDR3 loop: CASSPVDKTGNTEAFF. CDR3 nucleotide sequence: TGCGCCAGCAGCCCCGTAGACAAGACAGGGAACACTGAAGCTTTCTTT.

CDR3: CASALPRDYLYGYTF. DNA for the CDR3: TGTGCCAGCGCACTCCCCAGGGACTACCTCTATGGCTACACCTTC. V usage is TRBV28 and J usage is TRBJ1-2; possibly TRBD1 for D (5 bases). Germline V gene data show CDR1 as MDHEN and CDR2 as SYDVKM. Deletions cut 8 bases from V and 4 bases from J, with 20 bases between. The CDR3 is 15 residues long.

This clone has only one observation. The V call is TRBV3-1 (or the pseudogene TRBV3-2), the J call TRBJ2-3, with D tentatively TRBD2 (6 bases). Trimming stripped 0 bases from V and 14 bases from J, with 15 bases between. CDR1 is LGHDT, CDR2 YNNKEL, per germline (reference sequence). CDR3 length: 13 residues. CDR3 nucleotide sequence: TGTGCCAGCAGCCAAGATAGACGGGAGAGGGGGTATTTT. This sequence encodes CASSQDRRERGYF.

The chain joins TRBV5-4 to TRBJ2-1; a weak D match, TRBD2 (6 bases). CDR3 size: 15 residues. Trimming pared 4 bases from V and 4 bases from J, leaving 15 bases between. CDR1 and CDR2 from the germline V gene are SGHNT and YYREEE (reference sequence). CDR3 protein: CASSPRAGGYNEQFF. In DNA, the CDR3 is TGTGCCAGCAGCCCCAGAGCCGGGGGTTACAATGAGCAGTTCTTC.

The V and J genes are TRBV27 and TRBJ2-7; D may be TRBD1 (6 bases). The CDR3 spans 16 residues. Germline loops: CDR1 MNHEY, CDR2 SMNVEV (reference sequence). The V and J ends lost 4 bases and 2 bases respectively, with 18 bases between them. This CDR3 reads CASSYTPRTATYEQYF. CDR3 DNA: TGTGCCAGCAGTTACACCCCCAGGACAGCCACCTACGAGCAGTACTTC.

The V call is TRBV21-1, the J call TRBJ2-7; TRBD1 is the table's D call, not checked against the DNA. TRBV21-1 is flagged as a pseudogene. The CDR3 has 14 amino acids. CDR3 in amino acids: CASSNSPSGQGANF. DNA for the CDR3: TGTGCCAGCAGCAATTCCCCCTCTGGTCAGGGCGCTAACTTC.

In this sample, this clone turned up once. This chain uses TRBV12-5 with TRBJ1-6; 7 nucleotides align to TRBD1. CDR1 and CDR2 (germline): LGHNT, FRNRAP. This CDR3 is 12 amino acids long. V gave up 6 bases and J gave up 7 bases; unmatched junction bases: 0. In nucleotides, the CDR3 is TGTGCTAGTGGGACAGGGAATTCACCCCTCCACTTT. Protein product: CASGTGNSPLHF. Filled out from reference TRBV12-5 and TRBJ1-6, the complete variable domain reads DARVTQTPRHKVTEMGQEVTMRCQPILGHNTVFWYRQTMMQGLELLAYFRNRAPLDDSGMPKDRFSAEMPDATLATLKIQPSEPRDSAVYFCASGTGNSPLHFGNGTRLTVT.